The 21 T cell receptor beta chains listed next were all sequenced from one sample in a study of blood T cells in healthy people across ages. A second roughly 7 to 12 cycle PCR used barcoded and J-beta primers. TCRdb re-called the 5' RACE reads with MiXCR, one entry per CDR3 protein. The data contain 700,000 to 1,000,000 distinct CDR3 sequences, approximately 48% of them seen just once; the ten biggest clones take up roughly a fifth. Material: blood. The receptors were gathered from a man aged 55 to 70 in good health.

The chain combines TRBV5-1 with TRBJ1-1; 9 bases are a match to TRBD1. There are 14 residues in the CDR3. The J segment lost 3 bases and the V segment lost 6 bases, leaving 6 bases of the junction unmatched. Per the germline V gene, CDR1 is SGHRS and CDR2 is YFSETQ. CDR3 DNA: TGCGCCAGCACCTCCGGGACAGGGCACACTGAAGCTTTCTTT. This gives the protein CASTSGTGHTEAFF.

The CDR3 protein is CASRTNRVGGYTF. Here the CDR3 DNA reads TGTGCCAGCAGGACTAACAGGGTTGGTGGCTACACCTTC. This chain links TRBV6-5 with TRBJ1-2; D possibly corresponds to TRBD1 (6 bases). This CDR3 has 13 residues. Deletions cut 6 bases from V and 7 bases from J, with 15 bases between. Germline-derived CDR1 and CDR2 are MNHEY and SVGAGI.

Turning to this clonotype: Relative to the germline gene, one junction end is altered; a read error may explain this. This chain links TRBV11-2 with TRBJ1-2; the D gene is possibly TRBD1 (5 bases). This CDR3 spans 17 amino acids. Germline lookup yields CDR1 SGHAT and CDR2 FQNNGV. In DNA form, the CDR3 reads TGTGCCAGCAGCTTCCAAGATGGCAGCCTGATTGGGGGAGGCTTCACCTTC. Encoded protein: CASSFQDGSLIGGGFTF.

The rearrangement uses TRBV29-1 and TRBJ2-7, with 9 bases lining up with TRBD1. Per germline, CDR1 SQVTM and CDR2 ANQGSEA. V lost 4 bases, J lost 6 bases, and 7 bases stayed unmatched. The CDR3 is 13 residues long. The CDR3 DNA sequence: TGCAGCGTTGCGGGACAGGGTATGGGCGAGCAGTACTTC. This sequence encodes CSVAGQGMGEQYF.

The V gene is TRBV29-1, the J gene TRBJ1-2, with D possibly matching TRBD1 (5 bases). There are 13 residues in the CDR3. Germline assignment: CDR1 SQVTM and CDR2 ANQGSEA. With 0 bases removed from V and 5 bases from J, the gap between germline ends came to 10 bases. The CDR3 loop is CSVEDPGRYGYTF. CDR3 coding DNA: TGCAGCGTTGAAGACCCAGGGCGGTATGGCTACACCTTC.

This clonotype occurred a few times. The chain links TRBV3-1 to TRBJ1-1, with D unresolved. Trimming left V 3 bases short and J 2 bases short, with 13 bases between. CDR1 LGHDT and CDR2 YNNKEL come from the germline V gene (reference sequence). The CDR3 has 15 amino acids. CDR3 nucleotide sequence: TGTGCCAGCAGCCATTCCGGACTATCAAACACTGAAGCTTTCTTT. It yields the protein CASSHSGLSNTEAFF.

This clonotype has a handful of counts. This sequence may be a read error, since a much larger clone differs from it by one base. CDR3 in DNA: TGTGCCAGCAGGGGTTATAACTATGGCTACACCTTC. Residues: CASRGYNYGYTF. J is TRBJ1-2 and V is TRBV6-5; no clear D. The V gene lost 6 bases and the J gene lost 1 base, with 6 bases spanning the gap. The CDR3 has 12 amino acids. Germline V gives CDR1 MNHEY, CDR2 SVGAGI.

The CDR3 nucleotides are TGTGCCAGCAGCCCACCGGGACTAGCGGGGCAAGATACGCAGTATTTT. Its protein is CASSPPGLAGQDTQYF. The V and J genes are TRBV9 and TRBJ2-3; 13 nucleotides agree with TRBD2. Germline V lookup: CDR1 SGDLS, CDR2 YYNGEE. The CDR3 sequence is 16 residues long. V trimming: 4 bases; J trimming: 5 bases; junction bases outside the gene matches: 7. Full variable domain (remainder filled in from reference TRBV9 and TRBJ2-3): DSGVTQTPKHLITATGQRVTLRCSPRSGDLSVYWYQQSLDQGLQFLIQYYNGEERAKGNILERFSAQQFPDLHSELNLSSLELGDSALYFCASSPPGLAGQDTQYFGPGTRLTVL.

This clonotype appeared a few times. This sequence joins TRBV11-1 and TRBJ2-7; TRBD1 aligns across 11 bases. The CDR3 contains 13 residues. Germline loops: CDR1 SGHAT, CDR2 FQDESV (reference sequence). V lost 7 bases to trimming and J lost 6 bases; unmatched junction nucleotides: 5. DNA for the CDR3: TGTGCCAGCACGGGACAGGGGGAGTCCGAGCAGTACTTC. This codes for CASTGQGESEQYF.

This rearrangement joins TRBV2 to TRBJ2-7; 7 nucleotides align to TRBD2. V was clipped by 5 bases and J by 0 bases; unmatched bases: 7. The length of the CDR3 is 15 residues. Germline V gene lookup returns CDR1 SNHLY and CDR2 FYNNEI. CDR3 region: CASSYRDYNSYEQYF. The CDR3 DNA reads TGTGCCAGCAGTTACCGGGACTACAACTCCTACGAGCAGTACTTC.

This clonotype has a single count. CDR3 loop: CASSLGGLGNNEQFF. The DNA for the CDR3 is TGCGCCAGCAGCTTGGGTGGTCTAGGTAACAATGAGCAGTTCTTC. The chain recombines TRBV5-1 with TRBJ2-1; D not certain. Trimming stripped 0 bases from V and 5 bases from J, with 12 bases between. The germline CDR1 and CDR2 sequences are SGHRS and YFSETQ. CDR3 length equals 15 residues.

This clonotype showed up just a few times. The chain employs TRBV6-2 or TRBV6-3 and TRBJ2-1; D is undetermined. The CDR3 consists of 16 residues. V shed 5 bases and J shed 1 base, with 15 bases lying between them. CDR1 is MNHEY and CDR2 is SVGEGT in the germline V gene. The DNA for the CDR3 is TGTGCCAGCAGTCCTGCGGATTACACTTCCTACAATGAGCAGTTCTTC. Encoded protein: CASSPADYTSYNEQFF.

V gene TRBV3-1 combines with J gene TRBJ2-5; TRBD2 aligns across 11 bases. CDR3 size: 14 residues. Trimming took 2 bases from V and 6 from J; bases not matched to a gene: 2. Germline V lookup: CDR1 LGHDT, CDR2 YNNKEL (reference sequence). CDR3 bases: TGTGCCAGCAGCCAAACTAGCGGGGGAAAGACCCAGTACTTC. This sequence encodes CASSQTSGGKTQYF.

The V gene is TRBV7-9, the J gene TRBJ2-3; 9 bases line up with TRBD1. The CDR3 covers 17 residues. Germline V gives CDR1 SEHNR, CDR2 FQNEAQ (reference sequence). J lost 2 bases, V lost 4 bases, and 10 bases had no gene match. Here the CDR3 DNA reads TGTGCCAGCAGCTGGAGGAGGGGACAGGGATTCACAGATACGCAGTATTTT. Translated: CASSWRRGQGFTDTQYF.

The V call is TRBV7-2, the J call TRBJ1-6; no reliable D call. Germline CDR1 is SGHTA and CDR2 is FQGNSA. The V and J ends lost 5 bases and 9 bases respectively, with 20 bases between them. The CDR3 contains 16 residues. The CDR3 reads CASSPLTVTLGSPLHF. The CDR3, as DNA: TGTGCCAGCAGCCCGCTCACGGTTACCCTGGGTTCACCCCTCCACTTT.

This clonotype was observed a handful of times. The rearrangement uses TRBV12-3 or TRBV12-4 and TRBJ2-6, with 9 bases identical to TRBD1. V lost 6 bases and J lost 0; bases outside the gene matches: 9. The CDR3 spans 18 residues. The CDR3 region has the DNA TGTGCCAGCAGGACCTCGGGACAGGGCCGCTCTGGGGCCAACGTCCTGACTTTC. Its translation is CASRTSGQGRSGANVLTF.

V is TRBV10-3 and J is TRBJ1-5; D unclear. This CDR3 has 14 residues. CDR1 and CDR2 (germline): ENHRY, SYGVKD. V lost 5 bases to trimming and J lost 4 bases, with 12 bases between them. CDR3 DNA: TGTGCCATCAGTCATGGTGATTCAAATCAGCCCCAGCATTTT. Translation gives CAISHGDSNQPQHF.

CDR3: CASLGLRKGSSYNEQFF. CDR3 in DNA: TGTGCCAGCCTCGGACTCCGAAAGGGGAGCTCCTACAATGAGCAGTTCTTC. V gene TRBV12-3 or TRBV12-4 combines with J gene TRBJ2-1; the D gene could be TRBD1 or TRBD2 (5 bases each). Trimming cost V 8 bases and J 0 bases, with 20 bases left between them. CDR3 length: 17 amino acids.

This clonotype was counted between two and nine times. The J gene is TRBJ2-7, the V gene TRBV27; 9 positions agree with TRBD1. CDR3 length: 14 amino acids. Germline values: CDR1 MNHEY, CDR2 SMNVEV (reference sequence). After removal of 4 bases from V and 3 bases from J, the junction contained 4 bases not matched to a gene. CDR3 loop: CASSYSDRGYEQYF. In nucleotides, the CDR3 is TGTGCCAGCAGTTATTCGGACAGGGGCTACGAGCAGTACTTC.

The V and J genes are TRBV6-5 and TRBJ1-5; D is perhaps TRBD1 (6 bases). The ends were cut back, 5 bases at V and 11 bases at J, with 13 bases in the middle. CDR1 and CDR2 from the germline V gene are MNHEY and SVGAGI. The CDR3 runs 12 residues. The CDR3 loop is CASSNGGLAQHF. Here the CDR3 DNA reads TGTGCCAGCAGTAATGGGGGCCTGGCCCAGCATTTT.

A few counts support this clonotype. The chain carries TRBV30 and TRBJ1-2; 7 positions match TRBD1. The CDR3 runs 10 residues. Germline values: CDR1 GTSNPN, CDR2 SVGIG (reference sequence). Losses at the gene ends were 7 bases for V and 10 bases for J; bases not matched to a gene: 6. The CDR3 region has the DNA TGTGCCTTGGAGCAGGGGGACTACACCTTC. Translated, it gives CALEQGDYTF.